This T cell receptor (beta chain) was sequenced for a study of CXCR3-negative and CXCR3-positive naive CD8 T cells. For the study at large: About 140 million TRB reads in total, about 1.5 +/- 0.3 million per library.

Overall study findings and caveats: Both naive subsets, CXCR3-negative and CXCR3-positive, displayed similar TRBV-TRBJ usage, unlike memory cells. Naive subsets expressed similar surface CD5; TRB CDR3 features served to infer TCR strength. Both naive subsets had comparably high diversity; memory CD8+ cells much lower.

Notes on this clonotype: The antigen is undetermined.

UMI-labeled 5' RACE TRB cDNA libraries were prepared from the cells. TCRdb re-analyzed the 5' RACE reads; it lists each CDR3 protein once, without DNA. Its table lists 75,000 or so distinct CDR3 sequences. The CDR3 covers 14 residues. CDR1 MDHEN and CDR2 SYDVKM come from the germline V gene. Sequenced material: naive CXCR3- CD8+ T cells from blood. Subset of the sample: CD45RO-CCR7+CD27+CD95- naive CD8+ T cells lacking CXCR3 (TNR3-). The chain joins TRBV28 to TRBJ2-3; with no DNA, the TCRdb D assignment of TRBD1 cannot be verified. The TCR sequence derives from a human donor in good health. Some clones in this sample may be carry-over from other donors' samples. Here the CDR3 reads CASRDRGSTDTQYF.